These T cell receptor beta chains were read from a single sample in a study of tumor and adjacent non-tumor tissue in lung cancer. TCRdb ran MiXCR on the multiplex PCR reads and lists one entry per CDR3 protein. The sample shows 110,000 or so distinct CDR3 sequences, around 57% of them seen only once. Sequenced material: distant non-tumor lung tissue. The source is a man aged 55 to 70 with non-small cell lung cancer. Each CDR3 is given with its conserved first and last residue. A D gene is named only where the DNA matches it firmly. Size tells how often a clone was seen (once, few, many) or the class of an expanded clone, and some rows leave it out.

D	V	size	J	DNA	CDR3
-	TRBV5-4	-	TRBJ2-7	TGTGTCAGCAGCCATTCGGCTGGGGGCTACGAGCAGTACTTC	CVSSHSAGGYEQYF
TRBD1	TRBV11-1	-	TRBJ2-7	TGTGTCAGCAGCAATACAGGGGGGTCCTACGAGGAGTACTTC	CVSSNTGGSYEEYF
-	TRBV5-5	-	TRBJ2-2	TGTGCCAGCAGCTTAGTAGTGGACACCGGGGAGCTGTTTTTT	CASSLVVDTGELFF
-	TRBV29-1	many	TRBJ2-7	TGCAGCGGCAAGGCAGGGCCCGAGCAGTACTTC	CSGKAGPEQYF
TRBD2	TRBV6-6	many	TRBJ2-3	TGTGCCAGCAGAACTAGCGGGGTCACAGATACGCAGTATTTT	CASRTSGVTDTQYF
-	TRBV6-2/TRBV6-3	once	TRBJ2-1	TGTGCCAGCAGTTACGAGGGCACCTGCTACAATGAGCAGTTATTC	CASSYEGTCYNEQLF
-	TRBV29-1	-	TRBJ2-7	TGTAGCGTTGGATCGGGCACCTCAGTTCTAAACGAGCAGTACTTC	CSVGSGTSVLNEQYF
TRBD2	TRBV11-3	once	TRBJ2-1	TGTGCCAGCAGCACTGGGACTAGCGGGGCTTACAATGAGCAGTTATTC	CASSTGTSGAYNEQLF
TRBD2	TRBV29-1	-	TRBJ2-1	TGTAGCGTTGAAGGGGGACTAGCCGATAGCTCCTACAGTGAGCAGTTCTTC	CSVEGGLADSSYSEQFF
-	TRBV6-5	-	TRBJ2-6	TGTGCCAGTCGATCTCGAGGAATCTCTGGGGCCAACGTCCCGACTTTC	CASRSRGISGANVPTF
-	TRBV2	-	TRBJ2-5	TGTGCCAGCAGTGAGAGGGAGGTGACCCAGTACTTC	CASSEREVTQYF
-	TRBV5-1	-	TRBJ2-3	TGCGCCAGCAGCTGGGAGACAGGTAGCACAGATACGCAGTATTTT	CASSWETGSTDTQYF
TRBD1	TRBV4-2	-	TRBJ1-1	TGTGCCAGCAGCCAAGAAAGGGGGCTGGTGACTGAAGCTTTCTTT	CASSQERGLVTEAFF
-	TRBV7-9	-	TRBJ1-4	TGTGCCAGCAGCCCCGTGAGGGCCTTCGGGGTACGGGAAAAACTGTTTTTT	CASSPVRAFGVREKLFF
-	TRBV25-1	many	TRBJ2-1	TGTGCCAGCAGGACTCTGAGCCTTGAGCAGTTCTTC	CASRTLSLEQFF
-	TRBV12-3/TRBV12-4	many	TRBJ2-3	TGTGCCAGCAGTTTACCCATCCAAGATACGCAGTATTTT	CASSLPIQDTQYF
-	TRBV7-8	many	TRBJ1-5	TGTGCCAGCAGCTCAGGGGTGCGCAATCAGCCCCAGCATTTT	CASSSGVRNQPQHF
-	TRBV11-1	-	TRBJ2-7	TGTGCCAGCAGCCCCCGTCTGTGCGGATCCGACACCTACGAGCAGTACTTC	CASSPRLCGSDTYEQYF
TRBD1	TRBV6-2/TRBV6-3	once	TRBJ2-2	TGTGTCAGCATAACTAACAGGGGGAACACCGGGGGGCTGTTTTTT	CVSITNRGNTGGLFF
-	TRBV6-5	many	TRBJ1-6	TGTGCCAGCAGTTACTCGGTCAGGGTGGGGTCACCCCTCCACTTT	CASSYSVRVGSPLHF
TRBD1	TRBV11-1	-	TRBJ2-7	TGTGCCAGCAGCACCGCGAGACAGGGGAGTTATGAGCAGTACTTC	CASSTARQGSYEQYF
-	TRBV6-2/TRBV6-3	-	TRBJ1-1	TGTGCCAGCAGACTTCCGGCGAACACCGAAGCTTTCTTT	CASRLPANTEAFF
-	TRBV6-6	few	TRBJ1-5	TGTGCCAGCAGTTATGACAAGTTGGAGGGACGGGGTAATCAGCCCCAGCATTTT	CASSYDKLEGRGNQPQHF
-	TRBV6-1	-	TRBJ1-5	TGTGCCAGCAGTGGGACACGGAATCAGTCCCAGCATTTT	CASSGTRNQSQHF
-	TRBV7-8	-	TRBJ1-2	TGTGCCAGCAGCTTAGTTAGCAGGGGCTCTTCCCCGGGCTACACCTTC	CASSLVSRGSSPGYTF
-	TRBV6-2/TRBV6-3	-	TRBJ2-2	TGTGTCAACAGTGCCCTTAGATCCACCGGGGAGCTGTTTTTT	CVNSALRSTGELFF
-	TRBV25-1	few	TRBJ2-7	TGTGCCAGCAGTGATGACGGGCGCCTTACCTACGAGCAGTACTTC	CASSDDGRLTYEQYF
-	TRBV7-9	few	TRBJ2-7	TGTGCCAGCGAGGGGCTTGGAACCGAGCAGTACTTC	CASEGLGTEQYF
-	TRBV20-1	once	TRBJ2-5	TGCATTGCTAGAGCTGGGGTGGTGGAGACCCAGTACTTC	CIARAGVVETQYF
-	TRBV4-2	-	TRBJ2-3	TGTGCCAGCAGCCAATGCGGGACCTCAGATACGCAGTATTTT	CASSQCGTSDTQYF
-	TRBV5-1	few	TRBJ1-3	TGCGCCAGCAGTATCGGCATCTCTGGAAACACCATATATTTT	CASSIGISGNTIYF
TRBD1	TRBV4-1	few	TRBJ2-1	TGCGCTAGCAGCCAAACCAAAAGCTTCACAGGGGGTTCCTACAATGAGCAATTCTTC	CASSQTKSFTGGSYNEQFF
-	TRBV4-1	-	TRBJ1-6	TGCGCCAGCAGCCAAGGTGGGTCGCCCCTCCACTTT	CASSQGGSPLHF
-	TRBV20-1	many	TRBJ2-1	TGCAGTGCTAGAAGGGACTTCTACAATGAGCAGTTCTTC	CSARRDFYNEQFF
TRBD2	TRBV6-1	many	TRBJ2-5	TGTGCCAGCAGTGCGGCGGGGGGGCAAGAGACCCAGTACTTC	CASSAAGGQETQYF
TRBD2	TRBV6-2/TRBV6-3	many	TRBJ2-5	TGTGCCAGCAGTTACGATGCCGGGACTACAGAGACCCAGTACTTC	CASSYDAGTTETQYF
-	TRBV19	few	TRBJ1-6	TGTGCCAGTAGACCGGCGGGGGCGCGTTCACCCCTCCACTTT	CASRPAGARSPLHF
-	TRBV19	-	TRBJ1-1	TGTGCCAGTAGTATCATAGGGGGGGGGGCGAACACTGAAGCTTTCTTT	CASSIIGGGANTEAFF
TRBD2	TRBV6-2/TRBV6-3	-	TRBJ2-1	TGTGCCAGCAGTCTCAGCGGGAGGCTGTACAATGAGGAGTTCTTC	CASSLSGRLYNEEFF